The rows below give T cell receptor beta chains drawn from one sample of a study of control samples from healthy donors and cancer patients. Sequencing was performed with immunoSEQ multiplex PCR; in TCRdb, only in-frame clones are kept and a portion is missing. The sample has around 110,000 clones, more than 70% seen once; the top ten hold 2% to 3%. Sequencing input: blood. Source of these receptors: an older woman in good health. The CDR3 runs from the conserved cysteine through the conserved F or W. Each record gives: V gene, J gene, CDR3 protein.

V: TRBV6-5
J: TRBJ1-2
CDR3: CASKYRGAEGYTF

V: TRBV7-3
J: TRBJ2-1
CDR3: CASSVAGVGNEQFF

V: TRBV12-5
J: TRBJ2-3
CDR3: CASGSGLAGEADTQYF

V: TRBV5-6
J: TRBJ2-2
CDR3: CASSSRLAGGYTGELFF

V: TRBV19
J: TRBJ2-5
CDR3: CASSTGTGIVETQYF

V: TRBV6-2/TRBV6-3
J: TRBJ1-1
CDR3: CASSKGQGLEAEAFF

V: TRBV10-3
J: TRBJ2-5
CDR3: CAISDSVGTQYF

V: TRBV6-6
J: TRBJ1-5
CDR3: CASSYGRQGGNQPQHF

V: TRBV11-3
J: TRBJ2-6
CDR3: CASSLDRGSNVLTF

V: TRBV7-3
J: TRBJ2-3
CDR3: CASSANSGGLDTQYF

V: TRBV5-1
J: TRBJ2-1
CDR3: CASSLVSSPYYNEQFF

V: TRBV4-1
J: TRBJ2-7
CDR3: CASSQGASYEQYF

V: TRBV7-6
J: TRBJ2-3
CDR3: CASSLATESTDTQYF

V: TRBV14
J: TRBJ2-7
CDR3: CASSQGRGPGYEQYF

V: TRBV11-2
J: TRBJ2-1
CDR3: CASSPWPGASGGNNEQFF

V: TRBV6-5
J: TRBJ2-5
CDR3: CASSPTALWTQYF

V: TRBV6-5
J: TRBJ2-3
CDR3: CASSRDRADTQYF

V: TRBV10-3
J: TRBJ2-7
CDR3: CAISEVGTGVFEQYF

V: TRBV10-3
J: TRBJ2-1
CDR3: CALRDPGHEQFF

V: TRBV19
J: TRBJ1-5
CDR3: CASSKQQGTFSNQPQHF

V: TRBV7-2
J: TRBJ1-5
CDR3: CASSLGPGHNQPQHF

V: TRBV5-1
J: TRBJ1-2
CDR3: CASSEPTGDGYTF

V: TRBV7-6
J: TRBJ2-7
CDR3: CASSLGGIGPYEQYF

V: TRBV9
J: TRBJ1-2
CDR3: CASSVRDGNYGYTF

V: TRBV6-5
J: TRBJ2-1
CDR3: CASSYSVGEQFF